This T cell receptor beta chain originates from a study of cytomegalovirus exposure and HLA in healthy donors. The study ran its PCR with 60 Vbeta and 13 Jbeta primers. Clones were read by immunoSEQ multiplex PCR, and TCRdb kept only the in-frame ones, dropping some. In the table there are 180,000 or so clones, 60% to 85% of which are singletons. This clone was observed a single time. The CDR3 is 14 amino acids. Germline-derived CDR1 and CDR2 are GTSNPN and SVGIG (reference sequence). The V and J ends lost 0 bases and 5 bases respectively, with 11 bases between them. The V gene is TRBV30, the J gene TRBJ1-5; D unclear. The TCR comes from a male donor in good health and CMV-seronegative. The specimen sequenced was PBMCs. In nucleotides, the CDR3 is TGTGCCTGGAGTGTCGGTCAGCGCCATCAGCCCCAGCATTTT. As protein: CAWSVGQRHQPQHF.